This T cell receptor (beta chain) was found in a study of cytomegalovirus exposure and HLA in healthy donors. Findings of the study overall: The authors assumed roughly uniform sequencing depth across donors for presence/absence analyses. It was reported that TCR beta sequences correctly inferred the HLA-A and HLA-B alleles for most subjects. Indistinguishable V segments such as TRBV6-2 and TRBV6-3 were excluded. Reports credit the classifier with highly specific, highly sensitive diagnosis of cytomegalovirus status.

Trimming pared 4 bases from V and 7 bases from J, leaving 10 bases between. The germline V gene has CDR1 SNHLY and CDR2 FYNNEI. CDR3 length equals 13 residues. Primers included in the PCR were 60 Vbeta and 13 Jbeta primers. Sequenced by immunoSEQ multiplex PCR; TCRdb stores in-frame clones only, minus some. The sample records some 160,000 clones, roughly 80% being singletons. For this clone: The target antigen is unknown.

This clonotype was sampled from a man aged 55 to 70 in good health and CMV-seronegative. The sequenced material came from PBMCs. The chain employs TRBV2 and TRBJ2-2; perhaps TRBD2 as D (5 bases). The CDR3 loop is CASSGLAGGELFF. For the CDR3, the DNA is TGTGCCAGCAGTGGGCTAGCTGGCGGGGAGCTGTTTTTT. Supplemented by reference TRBV2 and TRBJ2-2, the full variable domain reads EPEVTQTPSHQVTQMGQEVILRCVPISNHLYFYWYRQILGQKVEFLVSFYNNEISEKSEIFDDQFSVERPDGSNFTLKIRSTKLEDSAMYFCASSGLAGGELFFGEGSRLTVL.